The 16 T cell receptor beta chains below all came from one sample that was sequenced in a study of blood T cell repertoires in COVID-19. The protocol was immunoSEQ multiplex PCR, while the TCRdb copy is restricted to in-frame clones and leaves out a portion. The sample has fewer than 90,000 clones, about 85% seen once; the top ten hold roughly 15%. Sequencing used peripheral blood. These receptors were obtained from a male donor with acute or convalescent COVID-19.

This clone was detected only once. The CDR3 nucleotides read TGCGCCAGCAGCTTGGGGGCAGGCTATGGCTACACCTTC. Translation gives CASSLGAGYGYTF. V usage is TRBV5-1 and J usage is TRBJ1-2; D call uncertain. V lost 0 bases and J lost 4, with 7 bases in between. Germline CDR1 and CDR2: SGHRS and YFSETQ. The CDR3 is 13 residues long.

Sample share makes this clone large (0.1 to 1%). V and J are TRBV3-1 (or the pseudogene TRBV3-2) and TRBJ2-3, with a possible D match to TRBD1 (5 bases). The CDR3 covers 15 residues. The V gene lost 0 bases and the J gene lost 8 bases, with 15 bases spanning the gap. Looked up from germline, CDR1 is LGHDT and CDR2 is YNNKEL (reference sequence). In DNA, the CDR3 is TGTGCCAGCAGCCAAGATCTGGACACCCAGGCTACGCAGTATTTT. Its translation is CASSQDLDTQATQYF.

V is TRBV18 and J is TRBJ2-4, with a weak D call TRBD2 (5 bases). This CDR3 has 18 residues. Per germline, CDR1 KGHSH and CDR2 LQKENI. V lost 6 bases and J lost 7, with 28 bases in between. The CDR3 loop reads CASSKMGPPGLPTNIQYF. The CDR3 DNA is TGTGCCAGCTCCAAAATGGGCCCACCCGGACTTCCTACGAACATTCAGTACTTC.

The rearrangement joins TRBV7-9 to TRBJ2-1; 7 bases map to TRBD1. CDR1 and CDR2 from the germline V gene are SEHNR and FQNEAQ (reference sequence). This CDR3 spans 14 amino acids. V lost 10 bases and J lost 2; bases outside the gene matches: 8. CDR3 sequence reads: CATSAGGTYNEQFF. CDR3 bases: TGTGCCACCTCGGCAGGGGGAACCTACAATGAGCAGTTCTTC.

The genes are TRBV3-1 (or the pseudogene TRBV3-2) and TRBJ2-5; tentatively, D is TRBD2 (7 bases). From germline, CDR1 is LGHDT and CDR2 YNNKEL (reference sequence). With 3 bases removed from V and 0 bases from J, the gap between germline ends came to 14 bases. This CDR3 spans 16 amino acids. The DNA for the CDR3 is TGTGCCAGCAGCCAGTTCAGGGGAGGGTACCAAGAGACCCAGTACTTC. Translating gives CASSQFRGGYQETQYF.

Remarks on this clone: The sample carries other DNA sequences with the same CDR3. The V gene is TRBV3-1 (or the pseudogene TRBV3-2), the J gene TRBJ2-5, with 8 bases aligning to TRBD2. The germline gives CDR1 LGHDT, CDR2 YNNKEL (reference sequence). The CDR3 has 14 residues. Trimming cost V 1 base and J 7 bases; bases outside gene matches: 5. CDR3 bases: TGTGCCAGCAGCCAAGTCGGGGGGGGTGCGACCCAGTACTTC. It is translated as CASSQVGGGATQYF.

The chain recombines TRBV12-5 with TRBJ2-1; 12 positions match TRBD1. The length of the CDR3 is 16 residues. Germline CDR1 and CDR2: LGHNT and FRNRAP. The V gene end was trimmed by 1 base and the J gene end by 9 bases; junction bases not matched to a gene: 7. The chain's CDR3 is CASGLDGTGGLGEQFF. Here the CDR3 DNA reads TGTGCTAGTGGTTTGGACGGGACAGGGGGCTTAGGTGAGCAGTTCTTC.

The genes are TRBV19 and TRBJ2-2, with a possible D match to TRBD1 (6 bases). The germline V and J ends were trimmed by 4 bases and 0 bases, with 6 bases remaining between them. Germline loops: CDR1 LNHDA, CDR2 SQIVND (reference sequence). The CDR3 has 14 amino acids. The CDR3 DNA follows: TGTGCCAGTAGTAGGACAGCGAACACCGGGGAGCTGTTTTTT. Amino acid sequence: CASSRTANTGELFF.

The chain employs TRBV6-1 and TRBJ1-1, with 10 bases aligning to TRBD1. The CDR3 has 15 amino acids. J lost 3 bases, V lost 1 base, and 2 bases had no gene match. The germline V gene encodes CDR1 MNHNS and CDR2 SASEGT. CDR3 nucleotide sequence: TGTGCCAGCAGTGAAGGACAGGGGGCCGACACTGAAGCTTTCTTT. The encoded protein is CASSEGQGADTEAFF.

In nucleotides, the CDR3 is TGTGCCAGCAGCGACAGGGTCCTGAACACCGGGGAGCTGTTTTTT. Its protein product is CASSDRVLNTGELFF. The chain carries TRBV9 and TRBJ2-2; a possible D gene is TRBD1 (6 bases). Germline V CDR1 and CDR2: SGDLS, YYNGEE. V was trimmed by 3 bases and J by 1 base, leaving 10 bases between them. The CDR3 has 15 residues.

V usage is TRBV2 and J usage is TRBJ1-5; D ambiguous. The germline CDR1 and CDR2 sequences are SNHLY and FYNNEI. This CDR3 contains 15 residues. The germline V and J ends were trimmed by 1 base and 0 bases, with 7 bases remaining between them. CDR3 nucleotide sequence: TGTGCCAGCAGTGAAGGGAGATATAGCAATCAGCCCCAGCATTTT. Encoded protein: CASSEGRYSNQPQHF.

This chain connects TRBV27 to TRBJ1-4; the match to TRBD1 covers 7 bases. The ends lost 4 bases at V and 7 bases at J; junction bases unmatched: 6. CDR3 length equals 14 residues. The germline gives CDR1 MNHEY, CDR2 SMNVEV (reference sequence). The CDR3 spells CASSYAGGTEKLFF. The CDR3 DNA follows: TGTGCCAGCAGTTACGCAGGGGGGACTGAAAAACTGTTTTTT.

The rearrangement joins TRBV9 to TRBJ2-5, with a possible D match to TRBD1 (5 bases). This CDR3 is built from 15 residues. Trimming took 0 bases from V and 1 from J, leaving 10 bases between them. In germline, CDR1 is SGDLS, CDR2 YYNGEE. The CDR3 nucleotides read TGTGCCAGCAGCGTAGCGCAGGGCCTCCAAGAGACCCAGTACTTC. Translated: CASSVAQGLQETQYF.

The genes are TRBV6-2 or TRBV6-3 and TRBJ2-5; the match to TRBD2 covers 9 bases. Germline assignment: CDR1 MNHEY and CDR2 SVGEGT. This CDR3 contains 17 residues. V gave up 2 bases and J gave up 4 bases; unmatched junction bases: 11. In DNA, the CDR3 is TGTGCCAGCAGTTACGTTGCGGGGGGGCCTGGACGAGAGACCCAGTACTTC. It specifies CASSYVAGGPGRETQYF.

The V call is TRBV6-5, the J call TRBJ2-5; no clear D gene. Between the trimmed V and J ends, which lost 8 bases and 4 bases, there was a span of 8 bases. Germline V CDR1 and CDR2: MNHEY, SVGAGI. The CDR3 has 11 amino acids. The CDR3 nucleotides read TGTGCCAGCCAGCGTGGAGAGACCCAGTACTTC. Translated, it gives CASQRGETQYF.

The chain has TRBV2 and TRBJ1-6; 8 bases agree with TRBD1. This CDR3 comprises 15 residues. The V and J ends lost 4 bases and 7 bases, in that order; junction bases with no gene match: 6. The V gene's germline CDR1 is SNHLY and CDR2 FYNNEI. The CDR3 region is CASSALQGGNSPLHF. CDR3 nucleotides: TGTGCCAGCAGTGCATTACAGGGGGGCAATTCACCCCTCCACTTT.